A selection of T cell receptor beta chains follows, all from one sample in a study of CXCR3-negative and CXCR3-positive naive CD8 T cells. Reprocessing the 5' RACE reads, TCRdb reports a single entry for every CDR3 protein and omits DNA. Recorded for this sample: about 110,000 distinct CDR3 sequences. The sequenced sample was naive CXCR3+ CD8+ T cells from blood. These receptors originate from a human donor in good health. Some clones in this sample may be carry-over from other donors' samples. Each CDR3 is given with its conserved first and last residue. Fields, in order: V gene, J gene, CDR3 protein.

V: TRBV12-3/TRBV12-4
J: TRBJ2-2
CDR3: CAWTLTGELFF

V: TRBV7-6
J: TRBJ2-7
CDR3: CASSPAVGGTYEQYF

V: TRBV7-2
J: TRBJ1-1
CDR3: CASSLIVENTEAFF

V: TRBV7-9
J: TRBJ2-7
CDR3: CASSTTMGRGSYEQYF

V: TRBV25-1
J: TRBJ2-3
CDR3: CASSPSGRGWDTQYF

V: TRBV29-1
J: TRBJ1-5
CDR3: CSAQEGQGQPQHF

V: TRBV29-1
J: TRBJ2-1
CDR3: CSVEARGGGEQFF

V: TRBV12-5
J: TRBJ2-3
CDR3: CASGLVTGGTDTQYF

V: TRBV30
J: TRBJ2-3
CDR3: CAWSVSHTDTQYF

V: TRBV6-2/TRBV6-3
J: TRBJ2-5
CDR3: CASSYSVGQKKETQYF

V: TRBV12-3/TRBV12-4
J: TRBJ2-1
CDR3: CASSLLNPSYNEQFF

V: TRBV29-1
J: TRBJ1-4
CDR3: CSVDPGTPNEKLFF

V: TRBV15
J: TRBJ2-7
CDR3: CATSLSGGDYEQYF

V: TRBV7-9
J: TRBJ2-3
CDR3: CASSLPSTDTQYF

V: TRBV4-3
J: TRBJ1-2
CDR3: CASSQVRQAFYGYTF

V: TRBV27
J: TRBJ1-2
CDR3: CASSFGSRDYGYTF

V: TRBV30
J: TRBJ2-1
CDR3: CAWSVLGPSSSYNEQFF

V: TRBV12-5
J: TRBJ1-2
CDR3: CASGLVRDYGYTF

V: TRBV5-4
J: TRBJ1-1
CDR3: CASSFGTGVPEAFF

V: TRBV20-1
J: TRBJ2-7
CDR3: CSAWTSGRGEQYF

V: TRBV4-3
J: TRBJ2-7
CDR3: CASSQDRGIGYEQYF

V: TRBV6-5
J: TRBJ2-3
CDR3: CASSYSMIAEDTQYF

V: TRBV21-1
J: TRBJ2-1
CDR3: CASSKAKRGEQFF

V: TRBV20-1
J: TRBJ2-7
CDR3: CSARDRRSEPYEQYF

V: TRBV20-1
J: TRBJ2-7
CDR3: CSAREAPYEQYF

V: TRBV5-1
J: TRBJ2-1
CDR3: CASSLFPGNEQFF

V: TRBV7-9
J: TRBJ1-2
CDR3: CASSTREGGDYGYTF

V: TRBV28
J: TRBJ2-7
CDR3: CASSPDRVADSEQYF

V: TRBV6-2/TRBV6-3
J: TRBJ1-1
CDR3: CASSYIDRDTEAFF

V: TRBV3-1
J: TRBJ2-1
CDR3: CASSQGGGSSYNEQFF

V: TRBV7-9
J: TRBJ2-1
CDR3: CASSLVLADNEQFF

V: TRBV4-3
J: TRBJ2-6
CDR3: CASSQEPPGTQGAGANVLTF

V: TRBV13
J: TRBJ2-5
CDR3: CASGLAPSETQYF

V: TRBV7-6
J: TRBJ2-7
CDR3: CASSLGTSGEQYF

V: TRBV18
J: TRBJ2-2
CDR3: CASSPPGPANTGELFF

V: TRBV6-1
J: TRBJ2-5
CDR3: CASSEVVGGQETQYF

V: TRBV7-6
J: TRBJ1-3
CDR3: CASSLEASSGNTIYF

V: TRBV19
J: TRBJ1-5
CDR3: CASSPGQNQPQHF

V: TRBV7-2
J: TRBJ2-7
CDR3: CASSLLAHSYEQYF

V: TRBV11-3
J: TRBJ2-7
CDR3: CASSSYGDEQYF

V: TRBV5-6
J: TRBJ2-7
CDR3: CASSLQRFQSSYEQYF

V: TRBV29-1
J: TRBJ2-2
CDR3: CSAHNVNTGELFF

V: TRBV12-3/TRBV12-4
J: TRBJ1-1
CDR3: CASTTGQGLMNTEAFF

V: TRBV6-6
J: TRBJ2-1
CDR3: CASSNSLAGAGSYNEQFF